This TCR beta chain was identified in a study of cytotoxic CD8 clonotypes in ibrutinib-treated CLL. Study-wide points: Public clonotypes occurred uncommonly; on treatment, they contracted or remained stable.

V shed 4 bases and J 3 bases; nucleotides not matched to a gene: 6. The CDR3 runs 14 residues. Germline assignment: CDR1 LGHNA and CDR2 YNFKEQ. Sequencing used immunoSEQ multiplex PCR; TCRdb keeps in-frame clones, though not all of them. The repertoire holds more than 200,000 clones, with 70% as singletons. As for this clone: Its antigen is not identified.

The material was PBMCs, obtained after 12 months of ibrutinib treatment. The sequence derives from a human donor with chronic lymphocytic leukemia. The chain couples TRBV4-2 to TRBJ2-7; the match to TRBD2 covers 7 bases. The chain's CDR3 is CASSLAGTNYEQYF. The DNA of the CDR3 is TGTGCCAGCAGCCTAGCCGGGACTAACTACGAGCAGTACTTC.